The present entry profiles one T cell receptor beta chain with its context. Its target is not known. Germline CDR1 reads SGHTS; CDR2 reads YDEGEE. This CDR3 comprises 16 residues. Germline trimming cut 3 bases from V and 2 bases from J; bases unmatched to any gene: 10. Libraries were prepared by immunoSEQ multiplex PCR; TCRdb keeps only in-frame clonotypes and omits some of them. Found here are 21,000 or so clones, roughly 80% of them singletons; the top ten hold 31%. This sample is drawn from a study of OX40 agonist ivuxolimab in advanced cancers. Study-level information: As their treatment, patients were administered ivuxolimab, an agonistic anti-OX40 (CD134) antibody.

Findings and limits, study-wide: At doses 0.1 to 3.0 mg/kg, CD4+ and CD8+ clones expanded.

The sequence came from an adult with an advanced solid tumor such as melanoma, head and neck, liver or kidney cancer. The chain has TRBV5-8 and TRBJ2-7; 8 nucleotides match TRBD1. The sequences come from CD4+ or CD8+ T cells sorted from blood, collected in a trial of the OX40 agonist ivuxolimab. The CDR3 nucleotides read TGTGCCAGCAGCTATTCCTCAGGGGGCGACCCCTACGAGCAGTACTTC. This translates into CASSYSSGGDPYEQYF.